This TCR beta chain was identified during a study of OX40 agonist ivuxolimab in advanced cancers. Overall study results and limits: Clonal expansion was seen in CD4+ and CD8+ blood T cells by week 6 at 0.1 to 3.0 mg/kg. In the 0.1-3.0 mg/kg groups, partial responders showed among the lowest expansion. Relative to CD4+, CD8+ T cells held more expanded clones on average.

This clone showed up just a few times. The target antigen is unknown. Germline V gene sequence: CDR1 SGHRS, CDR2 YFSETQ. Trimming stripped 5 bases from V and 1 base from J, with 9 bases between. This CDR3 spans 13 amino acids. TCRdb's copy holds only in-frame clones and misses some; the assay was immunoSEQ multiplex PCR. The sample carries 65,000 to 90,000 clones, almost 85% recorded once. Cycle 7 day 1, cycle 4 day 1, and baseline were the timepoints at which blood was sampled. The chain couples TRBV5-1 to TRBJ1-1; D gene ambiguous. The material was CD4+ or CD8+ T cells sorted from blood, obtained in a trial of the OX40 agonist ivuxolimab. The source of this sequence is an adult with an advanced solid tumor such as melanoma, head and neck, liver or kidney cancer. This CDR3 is CASSYKGNTEAFF. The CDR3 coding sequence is TGCGCCAGCAGTTACAAGGGGAACACTGAAGCTTTCTTT.